This T cell receptor (beta chain) emerged from a study of T cells in lung cancer brain metastases. In the study overall: About 85% of the roughly 20 patients had a tobacco use history. Between primary and metastasis resection, most of the 20 patients were untreated.

Paired samples had equal genomic DNA input, ranging 2.24 to 4.92 ug. TCRdb's table, derived via immunoSEQ multiplex PCR, lists solely in-frame clones and lacks some. The data hold 4,000 to 6,500 clones, with about 85% observed a single time. The CDR3 spans 15 residues. The V gene lost 4 bases and the J gene lost 3 bases, with 14 bases spanning the gap. Germline V lookup: CDR1 SGHNT, CDR2 YYREEE (reference sequence). Guided by marked H&E slides, tumor areas were macrodissected from several unstained, deparaffinized 10 um sections. This sequence originates from a woman aged 45-65 years with non-small cell lung cancer that had spread to the brain. The sequenced sample consisted of tumor tissue from a brain metastasis. The V gene is TRBV5-4, the J gene TRBJ2-1, with TRBD1 as a possible D gene (5 bases). The CDR3 loop is CASSPERGIYNEQFF. CDR3 sequence (DNA): TGTGCCAGCAGCCCCGAAAGGGGAATCTACAATGAGCAGTTCTTC.